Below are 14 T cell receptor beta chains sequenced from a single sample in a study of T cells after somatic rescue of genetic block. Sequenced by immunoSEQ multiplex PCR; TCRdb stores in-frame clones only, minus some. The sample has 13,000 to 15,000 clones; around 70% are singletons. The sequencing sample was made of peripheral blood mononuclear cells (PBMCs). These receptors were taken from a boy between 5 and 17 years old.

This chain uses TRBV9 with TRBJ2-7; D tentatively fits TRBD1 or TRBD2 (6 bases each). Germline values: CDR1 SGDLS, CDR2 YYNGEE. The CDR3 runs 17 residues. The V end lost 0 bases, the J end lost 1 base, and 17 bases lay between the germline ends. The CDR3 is CASSVGARGHRSYEQYF. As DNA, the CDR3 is TGTGCCAGCAGCGTAGGAGCCCGGGGGCACCGTTCCTACGAGCAGTACTTC.

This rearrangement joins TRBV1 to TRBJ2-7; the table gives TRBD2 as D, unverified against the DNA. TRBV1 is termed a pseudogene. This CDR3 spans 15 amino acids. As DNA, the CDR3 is TGCACCAGCAGCCAAGGCTCTAGCGGGAGACCCGAGCAGTACTTC. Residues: CTSSQGSSGRPEQYF.

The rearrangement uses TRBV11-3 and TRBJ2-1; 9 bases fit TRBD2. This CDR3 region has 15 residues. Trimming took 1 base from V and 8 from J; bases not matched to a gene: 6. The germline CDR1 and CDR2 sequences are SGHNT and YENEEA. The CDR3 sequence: CASSLVLAGWHEQFF. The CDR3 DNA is TGTGCCAGCAGCTTAGTTCTAGCGGGATGGCATGAGCAGTTCTTC.

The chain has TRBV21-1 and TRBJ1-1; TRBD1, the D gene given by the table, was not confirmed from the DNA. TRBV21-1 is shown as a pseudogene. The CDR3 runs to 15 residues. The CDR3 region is CASRTGLWRNTEAFF. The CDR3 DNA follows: TGTGCCAGCAGGACAGGGCTTTGGAGGAACACTGAAGCTTTCTTT.

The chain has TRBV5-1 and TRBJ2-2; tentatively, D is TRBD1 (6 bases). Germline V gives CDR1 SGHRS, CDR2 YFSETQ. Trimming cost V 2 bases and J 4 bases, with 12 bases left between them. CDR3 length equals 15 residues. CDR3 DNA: TGCGCCAGCAGCTTTCAGGGGCGCGGCACCGGGGAGCTGTTTTTT. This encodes CASSFQGRGTGELFF.

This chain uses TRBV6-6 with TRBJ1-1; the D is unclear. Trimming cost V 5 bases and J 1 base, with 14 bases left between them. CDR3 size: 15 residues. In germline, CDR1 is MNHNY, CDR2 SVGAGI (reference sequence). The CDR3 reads CASSTSTGGNTEAFF. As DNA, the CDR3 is TGTGCCAGCAGTACCTCAACGGGAGGGAACACTGAAGCTTTCTTT.

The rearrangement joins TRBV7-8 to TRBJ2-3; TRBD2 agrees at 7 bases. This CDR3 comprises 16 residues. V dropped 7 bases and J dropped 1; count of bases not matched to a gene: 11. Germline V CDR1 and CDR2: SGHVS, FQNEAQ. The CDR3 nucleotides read TGTGCCAGCAACCGACTAGCAGCTGAGCGCACAGATACGCAGTATTTT. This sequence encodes CASNRLAAERTDTQYF.

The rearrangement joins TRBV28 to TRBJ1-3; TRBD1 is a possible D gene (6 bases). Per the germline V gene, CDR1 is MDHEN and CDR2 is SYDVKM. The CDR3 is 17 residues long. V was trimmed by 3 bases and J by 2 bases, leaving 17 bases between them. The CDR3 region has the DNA TGTGCCAGCAGTTTGGCTGGACAGCCGCAAGCTGGAAACACCATATATTTT. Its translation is CASSLAGQPQAGNTIYF.

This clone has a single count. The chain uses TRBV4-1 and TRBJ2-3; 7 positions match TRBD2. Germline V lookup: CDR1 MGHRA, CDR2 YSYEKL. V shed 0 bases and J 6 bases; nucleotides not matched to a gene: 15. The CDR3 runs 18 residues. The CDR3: CASSQDVGGTPWEDTQYF. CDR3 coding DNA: TGCGCCAGCAGCCAAGATGTGGGAGGGACCCCCTGGGAGGATACGCAGTATTTT.

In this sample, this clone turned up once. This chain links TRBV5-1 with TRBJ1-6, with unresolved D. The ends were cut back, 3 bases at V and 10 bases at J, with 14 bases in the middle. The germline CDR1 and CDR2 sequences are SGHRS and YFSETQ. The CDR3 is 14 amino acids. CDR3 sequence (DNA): TGCGCCAGCAGCTCGGCCGACACATACTCACCCCTCCACTTT. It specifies CASSSADTYSPLHF.

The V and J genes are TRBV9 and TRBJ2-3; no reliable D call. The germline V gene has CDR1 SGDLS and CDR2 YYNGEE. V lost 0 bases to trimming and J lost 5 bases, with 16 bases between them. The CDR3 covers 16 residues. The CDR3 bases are TGTGCCAGCAGCGTAGGGGTGGACCCCAAGGGAGATACGCAGTATTTT. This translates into CASSVGVDPKGDTQYF. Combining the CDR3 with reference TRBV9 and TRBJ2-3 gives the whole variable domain DSGVTQTPKHLITATGQRVTLRCSPRSGDLSVYWYQQSLDQGLQFLIQYYNGEERAKGNILERFSAQQFPDLHSELNLSSLELGDSALYFCASSVGVDPKGDTQYFGPGTRLTVL.

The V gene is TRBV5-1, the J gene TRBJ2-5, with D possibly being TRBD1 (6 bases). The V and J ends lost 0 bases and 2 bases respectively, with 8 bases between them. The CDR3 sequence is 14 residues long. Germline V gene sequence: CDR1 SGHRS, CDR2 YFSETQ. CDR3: CASSLVGQQETQYF. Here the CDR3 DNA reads TGCGCCAGCAGCTTGGTCGGACAGCAAGAGACCCAGTACTTC. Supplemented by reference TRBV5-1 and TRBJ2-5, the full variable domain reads KAGVTQTPRYLIKTRGQQVTLSCSPISGHRSVSWYQQTPGQGLQFLFEYFSETQRNKGNFPGRFSGRQFSNSRSEMNVSTLELGDSALYLCASSLVGQQETQYFGPGTRLLVL.

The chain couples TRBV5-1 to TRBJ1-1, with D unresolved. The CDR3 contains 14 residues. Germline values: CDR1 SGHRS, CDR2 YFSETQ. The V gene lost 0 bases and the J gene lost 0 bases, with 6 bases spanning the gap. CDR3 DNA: TGCGCCAGCAGCTTGGCCAGTCTGAACACTGAAGCTTTCTTT. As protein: CASSLASLNTEAFF.

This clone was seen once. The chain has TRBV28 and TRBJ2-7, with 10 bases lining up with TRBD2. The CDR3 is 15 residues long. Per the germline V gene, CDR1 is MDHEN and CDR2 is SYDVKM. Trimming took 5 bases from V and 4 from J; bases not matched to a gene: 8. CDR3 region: CASSASGRAKYEQYF. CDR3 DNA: TGTGCCAGCAGTGCCAGCGGGAGGGCAAAATACGAGCAGTACTTC. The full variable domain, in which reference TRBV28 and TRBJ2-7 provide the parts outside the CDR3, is DVKVTQSSRYLVKRTGEKVFLECVQDMDHENMFWYRQDPGLGLRLIYFSYDVKMKEKGDIPEGYSVSREKKERFSLILESASTNQTSMYLCASSASGRAKYEQYFGPGTRLTVT.